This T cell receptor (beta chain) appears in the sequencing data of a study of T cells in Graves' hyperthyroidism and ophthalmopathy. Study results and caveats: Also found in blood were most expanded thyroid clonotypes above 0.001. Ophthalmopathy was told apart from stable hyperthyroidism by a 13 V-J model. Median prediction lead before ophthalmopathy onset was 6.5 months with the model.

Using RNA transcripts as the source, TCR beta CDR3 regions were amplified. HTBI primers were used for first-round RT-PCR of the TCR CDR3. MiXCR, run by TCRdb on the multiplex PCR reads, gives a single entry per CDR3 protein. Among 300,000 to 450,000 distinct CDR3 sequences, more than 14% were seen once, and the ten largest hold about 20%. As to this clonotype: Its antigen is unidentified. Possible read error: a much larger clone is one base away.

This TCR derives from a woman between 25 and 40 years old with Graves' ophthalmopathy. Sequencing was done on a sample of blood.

The CDR3 DNA reads as TGTGCCTGGTTGCGGCTAGACTCCTACGGGCAGTACTTC. It encodes CAWLRLDSYGQYF. V usage is TRBV30 and J usage is TRBJ2-7; D call uncertain. The CDR3 consists of 13 residues. Germline lookup yields CDR1 GTSNPN and CDR2 SVGIG (reference sequence).